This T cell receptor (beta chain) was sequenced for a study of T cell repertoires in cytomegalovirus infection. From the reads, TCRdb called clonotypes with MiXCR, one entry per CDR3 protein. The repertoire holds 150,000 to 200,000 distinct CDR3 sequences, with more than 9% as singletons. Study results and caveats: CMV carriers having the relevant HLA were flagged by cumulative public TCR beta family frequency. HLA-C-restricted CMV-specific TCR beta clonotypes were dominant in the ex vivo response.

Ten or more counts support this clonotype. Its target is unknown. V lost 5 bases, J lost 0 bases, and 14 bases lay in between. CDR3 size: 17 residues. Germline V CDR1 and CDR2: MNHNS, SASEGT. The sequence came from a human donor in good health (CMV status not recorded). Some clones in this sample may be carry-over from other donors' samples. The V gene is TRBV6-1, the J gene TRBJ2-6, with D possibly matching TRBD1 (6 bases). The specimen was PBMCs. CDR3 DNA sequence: TGTGCCAGCAGTCAGACTCGGACAGTCTCTGGGGCCAACGTCCTGACTTTC. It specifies CASSQTRTVSGANVLTF.